This T cell receptor beta chain derives from a study of T-cell memory formation after mild COVID-19. Study overall: Largely donor-specific sequence clusters came from two donors. General study results and limits: There was a balanced CD4/CD8 profile in clones contracting day 15 to 85, and later expanders leaned CD4+. Detection of some responders pre-infection suggested pre-existing cross-reactive memory T cells participated.

Researchers used 5'RACE with constant-segment primers to make TCR alpha and TCR beta cDNA libraries that carry sample barcodes and UMIs. TCRdb called the 5' RACE reads again in MiXCR, with one record for every CDR3 protein. The table includes 140,000 or so distinct CDR3 sequences, 5.5% to 7% detected once. This clonotype was seen more than once but under ten times. Its antigen is as yet unknown. V was pared by 1 base and J by 4 bases, with 6 bases of the junction left unmatched. Germline V CDR1 and CDR2: KGHSH, LQKENI. This CDR3 is built from 15 residues. Input material: PBMCs or a T cell subset sorted from them (not recorded which). The sequence was obtained from an adult woman who had mild COVID-19 (a few samples of this study predate the infection). Cell type and time point are not known. The chain combines TRBV18 with TRBJ2-5; TRBD2 aligns across 7 bases. The chain's CDR3 is CASSPRRGDGETQYF. Here the CDR3 DNA reads TGTGCCAGCTCACCACGTCGGGGGGATGGAGAGACCCAGTACTTC.